These T cell receptor beta chains were read from a single sample in a study of T cells in localized non-small cell lung cancer. Using immunoSEQ multiplex PCR, the repertoire was profiled, and TCRdb retains in-frame clones only, with some absent. Of roughly 72,000 clones detected, 80% appear once; the ten largest clones hold less than 9.5%. The material was peripheral blood, obtained before any cancer treatment. All receptors derive from a female donor aged 60 or older with stage I lung adenocarcinoma. Each CDR3 is given with its conserved first and last residue. The order of the fields is J gene, V gene, CDR3 protein.

J gene: TRBJ2-2; V gene: TRBV7-6; CDR3 protein: CASTHPTGVGPGELFF
J gene: TRBJ2-7; V gene: TRBV5-6; CDR3 protein: CASSLAETVNEQYF
J gene: TRBJ1-5; V gene: TRBV5-1; CDR3 protein: CASRQGTGEHQPQHF
J gene: TRBJ1-5; V gene: TRBV6-5; CDR3 protein: CASSQGSNQPQHF
J gene: TRBJ2-1; V gene: TRBV7-9; CDR3 protein: CASSQYFNEQFF
J gene: TRBJ2-1; V gene: TRBV6-1; CDR3 protein: CATRLAGGNEQFF
J gene: TRBJ2-6; V gene: TRBV19; CDR3 protein: CASKVRGGGANVLTF
J gene: TRBJ2-1; V gene: TRBV18; CDR3 protein: CASSPVGQNNEQFF
J gene: TRBJ2-7; V gene: TRBV29-1; CDR3 protein: CSGNDGSYEQYF
J gene: TRBJ2-3; V gene: TRBV6-5; CDR3 protein: CASSLQYEADTQYF
J gene: TRBJ2-7; V gene: TRBV18; CDR3 protein: CASSPPTGQGARTYF
J gene: TRBJ1-4; V gene: TRBV13; CDR3 protein: CASSLKGGREKLFF
J gene: TRBJ2-5; V gene: TRBV6-1; CDR3 protein: CASSELQETQYF
J gene: TRBJ1-1; V gene: TRBV9; CDR3 protein: CASSLGPLVGTEAFF
J gene: TRBJ2-7; V gene: TRBV28; CDR3 protein: CASSLPAGREGQVYEQYF
J gene: TRBJ2-7; V gene: TRBV28; CDR3 protein: CASTLRGVYEQYF